A single sample gave rise to the 17 T cell receptor beta chains below, sequenced in a study of T cell clusters in autoimmune cytopenias. TRB rearrangements were amplified by touch-down multiplex PCR with mixed TRB-A/B primers. TCRdb re-called the multiplex PCR reads; one entry per CDR3 protein, DNA not given. Its clone listing holds around 12,000 distinct CDR3 sequences. TRB amplification used 250 ng of peripheral blood genomic DNA. The sample comprised peripheral blood. Receptors originate from a human donor with an autoimmune cytopenia or autoimmune hepatitis (not recorded which).

The rearrangement links TRBV19 to TRBJ2-5. The V gene's germline CDR1 is LNHDA and CDR2 SQIVND (reference sequence). The length of the CDR3 is 13 residues. CDR3 residues: CASSGTSKETQYF.

The chain has TRBV15 and TRBJ1-2; TCRdb outputs TRBD1, but without DNA this stays unchecked. CDR3 length equals 15 residues. The germline V gene has CDR1 LNHNV and CDR2 YYDKDF (reference sequence). The CDR3 reads CATSRDLDRNYGYTF.

The V gene is TRBV6-5, the J gene TRBJ1-4. CDR1 and CDR2 from the germline V gene are MNHEY and SVGAGI. The CDR3 runs to 11 residues. This CDR3 is CASSYVEKLFF.

This chain connects TRBV6-6 to TRBJ2-1; TCRdb picks TRBD1, but there is no DNA to check that call. CDR3 length equals 15 residues. The germline V gene has CDR1 MNHNY and CDR2 SVGAGI (reference sequence). This chain's CDR3 is CASNKRRDTYNEQFF.

The chain recombines TRBV19 with TRBJ1-2; TCRdb lists TRBD1, though no DNA is available to test this call. CDR3 size: 13 residues. CDR1 and CDR2 from the germline V gene are LNHDA and SQIVND (reference sequence). CDR3 in amino acids: CASSITQAYGYTF.

The rearrangement uses TRBV6-5 and TRBJ2-1; the D gene TCRdb calls, TRBD1, cannot be checked with no DNA. Germline-derived CDR1 and CDR2 are MNHEY and SVGAGI. This CDR3 comprises 15 residues. This chain's CDR3 is CASRKGDRARGGQFF.

This clonotype is classed as medium-sized by frequency. This chain connects TRBV29-1 to TRBJ2-6. The CDR3 is 15 amino acids. Germline-derived CDR1 and CDR2 are SQVTM and ANQGSEA. CDR3 residues: CSVGDRDSGANVLTF.

V usage is TRBV6-2 or TRBV6-3 and J usage is TRBJ2-1. Germline CDR1 is MNHEY and CDR2 is SVGEGT. CDR3 length: 12 amino acids. Here the CDR3 reads CASKISGHEQFF.

The chain links TRBV6-6 to TRBJ2-3; there is no DNA to check the TCRdb D call of TRBD1. Germline V lookup: CDR1 MNHNY, CDR2 SVGAGI (reference sequence). CDR3 length: 16 amino acids. CDR3 protein: CASSYSTGQLTDTQYF.

The V call is TRBV10-3, the J call TRBJ2-7; TCRdb picks TRBD2, but there is no DNA to check that call. The CDR3 is made up of 13 amino acids. Germline V gene data show CDR1 as ENHRY and CDR2 as SYGVKD. The CDR3 is CAISDGTSYEQYF.

The chain uses TRBV6-5 and TRBJ2-3. The CDR3 contains 12 residues. Germline-derived CDR1 and CDR2 are MNHEY and SVGAGI. The CDR3: CASMGFADTQYF.

The chain couples TRBV19 to TRBJ1-2; checking the TCRdb D call of TRBD1 is not possible without DNA. There are 13 residues in the CDR3. Germline V lookup: CDR1 LNHDA, CDR2 SQIVND (reference sequence). CDR3 residues: CASSVGQSNGYTF. The full variable domain, completed using reference TRBV19 and TRBJ1-2, is DGGITQSPKYLFRKEGQNVTLSCEQNLNHDAMYWYRQDPGQGLRLIYYSQIVNDFQKGDIAEGYSVSREKKESFPLTVTSAQKNPTAFYLCASSVGQSNGYTFGSGTRLTVV.

This sequence joins TRBV10-3 and TRBJ1-2; the TRBD1 assignment by TCRdb is unverifiable without DNA. Germline V gene sequence: CDR1 ENHRY, CDR2 SYGVKD. This CDR3 contains 16 residues. This chain's CDR3 is CAISGRLEGRNYGYTF.

The V and J genes are TRBV5-4 and TRBJ2-3; the D call from TCRdb, TRBD2, cannot be confirmed without DNA. Germline CDR1 and CDR2: SGHNT and YYREEE (reference sequence). This CDR3 region has 16 residues. CDR3 loop: CASSLASGGSTDTQYF.

The chain's CDR3 is CASSKIIDYGDTQYF. This chain links TRBV7-9 with TRBJ2-3. Germline values: CDR1 SEHNR, CDR2 FQNEAQ (reference sequence). The CDR3 runs to 15 residues.

The chain couples TRBV7-6 to TRBJ2-1; TCRdb selects TRBD1, and the lack of DNA leaves this call unchecked. Germline CDR1 is SGHVS and CDR2 is FNYEAQ. This CDR3 spans 15 amino acids. The CDR3 loop is CASSLDRGLYNEQFF.

The chain links TRBV11-2 to TRBJ1-5; TCRdb's D call, TRBD1, is unchecked because there is no DNA. The V gene's germline CDR1 is SGHAT and CDR2 FQNNGV. The CDR3 has 15 residues. Here the CDR3 reads CASSEGQGPYQPQHF.